Below are 21 T cell receptor beta chains sequenced from a single sample in a study of cytomegalovirus exposure and HLA in healthy donors. With 60 Vbeta and 13 Jbeta primers, the PCR was carried out. Generated by immunoSEQ multiplex PCR, the TCRdb table keeps only in-frame clones and is missing some. Found here are around 140,000 clones, over 60% of them singletons; the top ten hold 0.94%. Sequenced: PBMCs. These receptors all stem from a woman in her sixties in good health and CMV-seronegative.

The J gene is TRBJ2-1, the V gene TRBV19, with 13 bases matching TRBD2. Germline loops: CDR1 LNHDA, CDR2 SQIVND (reference sequence). CDR3 size: 15 residues. V shed 5 bases, J shed 5 bases, and the junction held 3 bases outside the gene matches. DNA of the CDR3: TGTGCCAGTAGTCACACTAGCGGGAGGGACAATGAGCAGTTCTTC. This gives the protein CASSHTSGRDNEQFF.

This clone was seen more than once but under ten times. V is TRBV6-5 and J is TRBJ1-2; TRBD1 might be the D (5 bases). Germline loops: CDR1 MNHEY, CDR2 SVGAGI. The CDR3 spans 12 residues. Trimming shortened V by 6 bases and J by 8 bases, and 13 bases separated the two germline ends. The CDR3 nucleotides read TGTGCCAGCAGGGCCAGGGCTGGCGGCTACACCTTC. Translation: CASRARAGGYTF.

The chain uses TRBV21-1 and TRBJ2-2; the table gives TRBD1 as D, unverified against the DNA. TRBV21-1 is listed as a pseudogene. CDR3 length: 13 amino acids. The CDR3 protein is CADRDRVSGELFF. DNA of the CDR3: TGTGCCGACCGGGACAGGGTCTCCGGGGAGCTGTTTTTT.

CDR3 DNA: TGTGCCAGCAGCCAGGTCGGGACAATGAACACCGGGGAGCTGTTTTTT. The encoded protein is CASSQVGTMNTGELFF. J is TRBJ2-2 and V is TRBV11-2; a possible D gene is TRBD1 (6 bases). This CDR3 spans 16 amino acids. V was shortened by 5 bases and J by 1 base, with 14 bases between the two germline ends. Germline lookup yields CDR1 SGHAT and CDR2 FQNNGV.

In DNA form, the CDR3 reads TGTGCCAGCAGCCAAAGGGCGCCTGGGAGCTCCTACGAGCAGTACTTC. It encodes CASSQRAPGSSYEQYF. The genes are TRBV16 and TRBJ2-7, with D perhaps matching TRBD2 (5 bases). Germline values: CDR1 KGHSY, CDR2 FQNENV. CDR3 length equals 16 residues. Trimming cost V 2 bases and J 0 bases, with 14 bases left between them.

The chain has TRBV2 and TRBJ2-3, with 8 bases that match TRBD2. V gave up 8 bases and J gave up 4 bases; unmatched junction bases: 5. Germline CDR1 SNHLY, CDR2 FYNNEI. The CDR3 is 13 amino acids. CDR3 loop: CASGRGASDTQYF. CDR3 DNA sequence: TGTGCCAGCGGGCGGGGGGCATCAGATACGCAGTATTTT. Full variable domain (missing parts from reference TRBV2 and TRBJ2-3): EPEVTQTPSHQVTQMGQEVILRCVPISNHLYFYWYRQILGQKVEFLVSFYNNEISEKSEIFDDQFSVERPDGSNFTLKIRSTKLEDSAMYFCASGRGASDTQYFGPGTRLTVL.

The chain carries TRBV7-8 and TRBJ1-5, with D maybe TRBD1 (5 bases). CDR3 length equals 14 residues. Per germline, CDR1 SGHVS and CDR2 FQNEAQ. The germline V and J ends were trimmed by 3 bases and 2 bases, with 8 bases remaining between them. The CDR3 region has the DNA TGTGCCAGCAGCTTTACAGGTGGCAATCAGCCCCAGCATTTT. Amino acid sequence: CASSFTGGNQPQHF.

In its sample, this clone was seen a few times. The V call is TRBV10-2, the J call TRBJ1-5; a weak D match, TRBD1 (6 bases). The CDR3 runs 14 residues. With 4 bases removed from V and 6 bases from J, the gap between germline ends came to 13 bases. Germline V lookup: CDR1 WSHSY, CDR2 SAAADI. In DNA form, the CDR3 reads TGCGCCAGCAGTGTGGGGGGGGGCAGTCAGCCCCAGCATTTT. Translated, it gives CASSVGGGSQPQHF.

The rearrangement uses TRBV19 and TRBJ1-1; maybe TRBD1 (5 bases). The CDR3 has 14 amino acids. Germline V gives CDR1 LNHDA, CDR2 SQIVND (reference sequence). Trimming took 5 bases from V and 5 from J, leaving 15 bases between them. The CDR3 DNA reads TGTGCCAGTAGTGAACTCTCGCGGGGGACTGAAGCTTTCTTT. It is translated as CASSELSRGTEAFF.

V gene TRBV10-2 combines with J gene TRBJ1-1; D not certain. This CDR3 contains 15 residues. The germline V and J ends were trimmed by 4 bases and 5 bases, with 17 bases remaining between them. Germline V gene lookup returns CDR1 WSHSY and CDR2 SAAADI. Written as DNA, the CDR3 is TGCGCCAGCAGTGCGGCTGAGTTTATGAGGACTGAAGCTTTCTTT. Encoded protein: CASSAAEFMRTEAFF.

The J gene is TRBJ1-5, the V gene TRBV6-6; no firm D call. Trimming left V 2 bases short and J 2 bases short, with 10 bases between. CDR3 length equals 15 residues. Germline V gene data show CDR1 as MNHNY and CDR2 as SVGAGI (reference sequence). The CDR3 loop reads CASSYLSRGNQPQHF. DNA for the CDR3: TGTGCCAGCAGTTACCTGAGCCGGGGCAATCAGCCCCAGCATTTT.

This clone came up once. The rearrangement joins TRBV14 to TRBJ1-3; 9 bases agree with TRBD1. Trimming removed 0 bases from V and 5 bases from J; junction bases left unmatched: 8. The CDR3 totals 17 residues. Germline loops: CDR1 SGHDN, CDR2 FVKESK. CDR3 residues: CASSQDPGTGWRNTIYF. The CDR3 DNA reads as TGTGCCAGCAGCCAAGACCCGGGGACAGGGTGGAGAAACACCATATATTTT.

This clone was seen more than once but under ten times. This chain links TRBV5-5 with TRBJ1-5, with 7 nucleotides matching TRBD1. The CDR3 totals 17 residues. V lost 0 bases to trimming and J lost 3 bases; unmatched junction nucleotides: 9. Germline CDR1 reads SGHKS; CDR2 reads YYEKEE (reference sequence). The CDR3 loop is CASSLAAGGQNNQPQHF. The CDR3 DNA sequence: TGTGCCAGCAGCTTGGCGGCAGGGGGACAGAACAATCAGCCCCAGCATTTT.

J is TRBJ2-3 and V is TRBV28; TRBD2 matches 11 bases. The CDR3 extends over 14 amino acids. J lost 6 bases, V lost 8 bases, and 7 bases had no gene match. Looked up from germline, CDR1 is MDHEN and CDR2 is SYDVKM. This chain's CDR3 is CASQTSGARDTQYF. In DNA form, the CDR3 reads TGTGCCAGCCAGACTAGCGGGGCCCGGGATACGCAGTATTTT.

The chain couples TRBV29-1 to TRBJ1-1, with D tentatively TRBD1 (6 bases). Trimming pared 7 bases from V and 5 bases from J, leaving 20 bases between. Germline values: CDR1 SQVTM, CDR2 ANQGSEA. The length of the CDR3 is 14 residues. CDR3 amino acids: CSGSFGGAGTEAFF. The CDR3 region has the DNA TGCAGCGGATCATTCGGGGGGGCTGGGACTGAAGCTTTCTTT.

The chain recombines TRBV6-5 with TRBJ2-6, with D maybe TRBD1 (6 bases). The germline CDR1 and CDR2 sequences are MNHEY and SVGAGI. The CDR3 is made up of 15 amino acids. The V end was cut by 10 bases, the J end by 0 bases, with 13 bases between. CDR3 residues: CATKGGYSGANVLTF. The CDR3 DNA follows: TGTGCCACCAAAGGGGGTTACTCTGGGGCCAACGTCCTGACTTTC.

V usage is TRBV14 and J usage is TRBJ2-2; 7 bases map to TRBD2. Unmatched junction bases numbered 11, after V lost 3 bases and J lost 4 bases. Germline assignment: CDR1 SGHDN and CDR2 FVKESK. The CDR3 runs 17 residues. CDR3 nucleotides: TGTGCCAGCAGCCAGACCTTTGGGGGGGTTGTCACCGGGGAGCTGTTTTTT. This gives the protein CASSQTFGGVVTGELFF. The full variable domain, completed using reference TRBV14 and TRBJ2-2, is EAGVTQFPSHSVIEKGQTVTLRCDPISGHDNLYWYRRVMGKEIKFLLHFVKESKQDESGMPNNRFLAERTGGTYSTLKVQPAELEDSGVYFCASSQTFGGVVTGELFFGEGSRLTVL.

This sequence joins TRBV7-6 and TRBJ2-1; the D is unclear. V was trimmed by 3 bases and J by 2 bases, leaving 5 bases between them. Germline V gene lookup returns CDR1 SGHVS and CDR2 FNYEAQ. The CDR3 runs to 13 residues. The CDR3, as DNA: TGTGCCAGCAGCTTCCAGGCCTACAATGAGCAGTTCTTC. Translating gives CASSFQAYNEQFF.

This clone was observed a few times. The chain uses TRBV7-3 and TRBJ2-5; TRBD2 matches 7 bases. CDR3 size: 16 residues. CDR1 and CDR2 from the germline V gene are SGHTA and FQGTGA. Trimming took 1 base from V and 0 from J; bases not matched to a gene: 5. The CDR3: CASSLRRSGNQETQYF. In nucleotides, the CDR3 is TGTGCCAGCAGCTTAAGACGGAGCGGGAACCAAGAGACCCAGTACTTC.

The gene calls are TRBV28 and TRBJ1-2; TRBD1 is a possible D gene (6 bases). Between the trimmed V and J ends, which lost 10 bases and 4 bases, there was a span of 19 bases. The CDR3 consists of 14 residues. Germline lookup yields CDR1 MDHEN and CDR2 SYDVKM. DNA for the CDR3: TGTGCCATCGCAAAAGGGGGGGGGACCTATGGCTACACCTTC. This codes for CAIAKGGGTYGYTF.

The chain combines TRBV6-5 with TRBJ2-7; D gene uncertain. The germline V and J ends were trimmed by 2 bases and 6 bases, with 14 bases remaining between them. Germline V gene sequence: CDR1 MNHEY, CDR2 SVGAGI. This CDR3 is 14 amino acids long. In DNA form, the CDR3 reads TGTGCCAGCAGTTACGGCCCGGAGTCGGGCGAGCAGTACTTC. Translated, it gives CASSYGPESGEQYF.